In its sample, the clone carrying this T cell receptor beta chain was seen many times. Its specificity is unknown. This sample was included in a study of T cell repertoires in cytomegalovirus infection. Study at large: Selected CMV epitopes included recently identified HLA-C-restricted ones as well as well-studied HLA-B-restricted ones.

The germline V gene has CDR1 SGHDN and CDR2 FVKESK. This CDR3 spans 15 amino acids. V was shortened by 5 bases and J by 0 bases, with 13 bases between the two germline ends. MiXCR, applied by TCRdb to the reads, yields one record per CDR3 protein. The sample lists hundreds of thousands of distinct CDR3 sequences, 31% seen once, with over 11% in the top ten. The sequence was obtained from a human donor in good health (CMV status not recorded). Some clones in this sample may be carry-over from other donors' samples. Sequenced material: cultured CD8+ T cells from PBMCs, taken from culture after CMV antigen stimulation. This chain connects TRBV14 to TRBJ1-1; D gene uncertain. DNA of the CDR3: TGTGCCAGCAGCGTACCCGGTACAGTGAACACTGAAGCTTTCTTT. Its protein product is CASSVPGTVNTEAFF.